A selection of T cell receptor beta chains follows, all from one sample in a study of T cells in Graves' hyperthyroidism and ophthalmopathy. TCRdb called the multiplex PCR reads again in MiXCR, with one record for every CDR3 protein. Of over 250,000 distinct CDR3 sequences listed, approximately 14% were seen once; the top ten hold 34%. Sequencing input: blood. The receptor set was obtained from a middle-aged woman with Graves' ophthalmopathy. Both conserved end residues are part of each CDR3. A D gene is named only where the DNA matches it firmly. A clone size is listed for some rows: how often the clone was seen (once, few, many), or a class if it is expanded.

D gene,J gene,V gene,clone size,CDR3 protein,CDR3 DNA
TRBD1,TRBJ1-2,TRBV12-3/TRBV12-4,few,CASSLDRGRNYGYTF,TGTGCCAGCAGTTTAGACAGGGGGCGAAACTATGGCTACACCTTC
.,TRBJ2-1,TRBV6-1,many,CASQWETYNEQFF,TGTGCCAGTCAATGGGAAACATACAATGAGCAGTTCTTC
.,TRBJ1-4,TRBV11-2,.,CASSLDGSEKLFF,TGTGCCAGCAGCTTAGACGGGTCCGAAAAACTGTTTTTT
TRBD1,TRBJ2-5,TRBV28,many,CASSSGQGAKTQYF,TGTGCCAGCAGTTCTGGACAGGGGGCAAAGACCCAGTACTTC
TRBD2,TRBJ2-1,TRBV6-2/TRBV6-3,.,CASFSGRARFF,TGTGCCAGCTTTAGCGGGAGGGCCCGGTTCTTC
.,TRBJ1-5,TRBV27,many,CASREQGWNQPQHF,TGTGCCAGCAGAGAACAGGGCTGGAATCAGCCCCAGCATTTT
TRBD2,TRBJ2-5,TRBV28,many,CASSRLAGGPMETQYF,TGTGCCAGCAGTCGACTAGCGGGAGGGCCGATGGAGACCCAGTACTTC
.,TRBJ2-6,TRBV25-1,few,CASRRTGANVLTF,TGTGCCAGCAGGAGGACTGGGGCCAACGTCCTGACTTTC
TRBD1,TRBJ1-2,TRBV14,.,CASSQAPTGFDYGYTF,TGTGCCAGCAGCCAAGCCCCGACAGGGTTCGACTATGGCTACACCTTC
.,TRBJ1-2,TRBV6-6,many,CASSYSRAGGTYGYTF,TGTGCCAGCAGTTACTCGAGGGCCGGGGGGACCTATGGCTACACCTTC
TRBD1,TRBJ1-1,TRBV10-1,few,CASRGQGVGTEAFF,TGCGCCAGCAGGGGACAGGGGGTCGGCACTGAAGCTTTCTTT
TRBD1,TRBJ1-5,TRBV9,many,CASSVEGANNQPQHF,TGTGCCAGCAGCGTAGAGGGGGCGAACAATCAGCCCCAGCATTTT
.,TRBJ1-1,TRBV18,many,CASSPPTQNTEAFF,TGTGCCAGCTCACCACCTACCCAGAACACTGAAGCTTTCTTT
.,TRBJ2-3,TRBV6-1,many,CASMRHPETDTQYF,TGTGCCAGCATGAGACACCCAGAGACAGATACGCAGTATTTT
.,TRBJ2-1,TRBV29-1,.,CSVGATNYKEQFF,TGCAGCGTTGGAGCGACGAACTACAAGGAGCAGTTCTTC
TRBD1,TRBJ2-1,TRBV7-9,.,CASSLRGGYSYNEQFF,TGTGCCAGCAGCTTAAGAGGGGGCTACTCCTACAATGAGCAGTTCTTC
TRBD1,TRBJ1-5,TRBV6-1,few,CASSYGQGAQPQHF,TGTGCCAGCAGCTACGGACAGGGGGCTCAGCCCCAGCATTTT
TRBD1,TRBJ2-4,TRBV20-1,many,CSAAYNRGHAKNIQYF,TGCAGTGCTGCCTACAACAGGGGGCACGCCAAAAACATTCAGTACTTC
.,TRBJ1-1,TRBV2,many,CASTRDRRKLNTEAFF,TGTGCCAGCACCCGGGACCGAAGAAAGCTGAACACTGAAGCTTTCTTT
TRBD1,TRBJ2-1,TRBV20-1,few,CSARDIDRQGLYNEQFF,TGCAGTGCTAGGGATATTGATAGACAGGGGCTTTACAATGAGCAGTTCTTC
.,TRBJ2-4,TRBV7-9,.,CASSLAGIAKNIQYF,TGTGCCAGCAGCTTAGCGGGTATAGCCAAAAACATTCAGTACTTC
.,TRBJ1-3,TRBV20-1,.,CSARLRSSGNTIYF,TGCAGTGCTAGGCTCCGAAGCTCTGGAAACACCATATATTTT
.,TRBJ1-6,TRBV2,many,CASSGGQNYNSPLHF,TGTGCCAGCAGTGGAGGTCAGAATTATAATTCACCCCTCCACTTT
.,TRBJ2-7,TRBV28,many,CASSRKFRLSYEQYF,TGTGCCAGCAGTCGAAAATTCAGACTAAGCTACGAGCAGTATTTC
.,TRBJ2-5,TRBV11-2,.,CASSSGETESQYF,TGTGCCAGCAGCTCAGGGGAAACAGAGTCCCAGTACTTC
.,TRBJ1-1,TRBV29-1,few,CSVDIGGAEAFF,TGCAGCGTTGATATTGGGGGAGCTGAAGCTTTCTTT
TRBD2,TRBJ2-5,TRBV3-1,few,CASSAFTEREIQETQYF,TGTGCCAGCAGCGCCTTCACGGAGCGGGAGATTCAAGAGACCCAGTACTTC
.,TRBJ1-1,TRBV6-1,few,CASSGLGGKRNTEAFF,TGTGCCAGCAGTGGATTGGGGGGGAAAAGGAACACTGAAGCTTTCTTT
.,TRBJ1-2,TRBV11-3,few,CASSPRPNANYGYTF,TGTGCCAGCAGCCCAAGACCCAACGCTAACTATGGCTACACCTTC
TRBD1,TRBJ2-5,TRBV28,many,CASSGTDQETQYF,TGTGCCAGCAGTGGGACAGACCAAGAGACCCAGTACTTC
.,TRBJ1-4,TRBV10-3,few,CAISDALLSGATNEKLFF,TGTGCCATCAGTGATGCTCTGTTGTCAGGAGCAACTAATGAAAAACTGTTTTTT
.,TRBJ2-7,TRBV9,few,CASSVGVFRGIASYEQYF,TGTGCCAGCAGCGTAGGGGTTTTTAGGGGAATCGCCTCCTACGAGCAGTACTTC
TRBD2,TRBJ2-5,TRBV6-1,many,CASTPLGGPGGTQYF,TGTGCCAGCACTCCCTTAGGCGGTCCGGGGGGGACCCAGTACTTC
.,TRBJ2-4,TRBV27,many,CASSLGSHLLQYF,TGTGCCAGCAGTTTGGGCAGCCATCTCCTTCAGTACTTC
TRBD1,TRBJ2-6,TRBV14,.,CASSHIRGQFSGANVLTF,TGTGCCAGCAGCCATATTAGGGGACAGTTCTCTGGGGCCAACGTCCTGACTTTC
.,TRBJ2-3,TRBV20-1,few,CSAKQGGTTDTQYF,TGCAGTGCTAAGCAGGGGGGGACCACAGATACGCAGTATTTT
.,TRBJ1-2,TRBV3-1,many,CASSQDIGYGYTF,TGTGCCAGCAGCCAAGATATCGGCTATGGCTACACCTTC
.,TRBJ2-5,TRBV7-2,.,CASSPPPPSPETQYF,TGTGCCAGCAGCCCACCCCCCCCCTCCCCAGAGACCCAGTACTTC
.,TRBJ2-7,TRBV19,few,CASSIYPAYEQYF,TGTGCCAGTAGTATATACCCAGCCTACGAGCAGTACTTC
TRBD1,TRBJ2-3,TRBV19,.,CASSHYSDRVPTDTQYF,TGTGCCAGTAGTCATTACTCTGACAGGGTCCCCACAGATACGCAGTATTTT
.,TRBJ1-5,TRBV7-6,.,CASSPEVGQSNQPQHF,TGTGCCAGCAGTCCTGAGGTGGGGCAGAGCAATCAGCCCCAGCATTTT
.,TRBJ1-1,TRBV6-2/TRBV6-3,many,CAGSWDLAMNTEAFF,TGTGCCGGCAGCTGGGACCTGGCCATGAACACTGAAGCTTTCTTT
TRBD2,TRBJ2-1,TRBV7-2,few,CASSIFALAGVENEQFF,TGTGCCAGCAGCATATTTGCCTTAGCGGGAGTTGAAAATGAGCAGTTCTTC
.,TRBJ1-1,TRBV14,.,CASSQDLGGKWINEAFF,TGTGCCAGCAGCCAAGATCTCGGAGGGAAATGGATTAATGAAGCTTTCTTT
TRBD2,TRBJ2-5,TRBV20-1,.,CSAPASGSAQETQYF,TGCAGTGCACCGGCTAGCGGGAGCGCCCAAGAGACCCAGTACTTC
.,TRBJ1-1,TRBV7-9,many,CASSLYVSLTEAFF,TGTGCCAGCAGCTTATATGTCTCTTTGACTGAAGCTTTCTTT
.,TRBJ2-6,TRBV20-1,.,CSARGRTISGANVLTF,TGCAGTGCTAGAGGCAGGACTATCTCTGGGGCCAACGTCCTGACTTTC
TRBD1,TRBJ1-6,TRBV19,.,CASSGTGENSPLHF,TGTGCCAGTAGTGGGACAGGCGAGAATTCACCCCTCCACTTT
.,TRBJ1-1,TRBV29-1,many,CSARTSLNTEAFF,TGCAGCGCAAGGACATCTCTGAACACTGAAGCTTTCTTT
TRBD2,TRBJ2-3,TRBV20-1,many,CSAYSGTTAEGQYF,TGCAGTGCTTACTCCGGGACTACCGCTGAAGGGCAGTATTTT
.,TRBJ1-3,TRBV3-1,.,CASSQAGFDSGNTIYF,TGTGCCAGCAGCCAAGCGGGGTTCGACTCTGGAAACACCATATATTTT
TRBD1,TRBJ1-1,TRBV7-8,many,CASSLEDRGFPEAFF,TGTGCCAGCAGCTTAGAAGACAGGGGATTCCCTGAAGCTTTCTTT
TRBD1,TRBJ1-1,TRBV27,many,CASRSWDRTFF,TGTGCCAGCCGATCTTGGGACAGAACTTTCTTT
.,TRBJ1-1,TRBV4-2,.,CASSQGGANTEAFF,TGTGCCAGCAGCCAAGGCGGAGCGAACACTGAAGCTTTCTTT
TRBD2,TRBJ2-1,TRBV28,many,CASSLRSSGAYNEQFF,TGTGCCAGCAGTTTACGGTCTAGCGGCGCCTACAATGAGCAGTTCTTC